This is a list of T cell receptor beta chains from one sample in a study of T cell responses to AZD1222 COVID-19 vaccine. The table came from immunoSEQ multiplex PCR; TCRdb's copy has only in-frame clones and leaves some out. The repertoire consists of some 120,000 clones, with 90% to 95% occurring once and the leading ten covering approximately 2.5%. The sequencing used peripheral blood, collected on day 0 of AZD1222 vaccination. The origin of the receptors is an adult in good health. Each CDR3 is given with its conserved first and last residue. Each record gives: CDR3 protein, J gene, V gene.

CDR3 protein: CASYQGPGNQPQHF; J gene: TRBJ1-5; V gene: TRBV19
CDR3 protein: CASSAGQDNYGYTF; J gene: TRBJ1-2; V gene: TRBV9
CDR3 protein: CASSPIGGPYSNQPQHF; J gene: TRBJ1-5; V gene: TRBV7-9
CDR3 protein: CASSYGMVVGGNTIYF; J gene: TRBJ1-3; V gene: TRBV19
CDR3 protein: CASSPIWGRDYGYTF; J gene: TRBJ1-2; V gene: TRBV27
CDR3 protein: CASSVAEGRQETQYF; J gene: TRBJ2-5; V gene: TRBV9
CDR3 protein: CASSIDYRVGNTIYF; J gene: TRBJ1-3; V gene: TRBV6-5
CDR3 protein: CASSPGLAGDPGELFF; J gene: TRBJ2-2; V gene: TRBV11-3
CDR3 protein: CATSRVMDRFYEQYF; J gene: TRBJ2-7; V gene: TRBV15
CDR3 protein: CASSQDGGGANYGYTF; J gene: TRBJ1-2; V gene: TRBV4-3
CDR3 protein: CASSNSQGNTEAFF; J gene: TRBJ1-1; V gene: TRBV19
CDR3 protein: CATSRVGGLAEGGELFF; J gene: TRBJ2-2; V gene: TRBV15
CDR3 protein: CASGKTGGGETQYF; J gene: TRBJ2-5; V gene: TRBV12-5
CDR3 protein: CASSSQGRGTEAFF; J gene: TRBJ1-1; V gene: TRBV5-6
CDR3 protein: CASSLGGSEYNEQFF; J gene: TRBJ2-1; V gene: TRBV5-1
CDR3 protein: CASSRGLAGGDTQYF; J gene: TRBJ2-3; V gene: TRBV7-7
CDR3 protein: CASSPRRTNEQFF; J gene: TRBJ2-1; V gene: TRBV27
CDR3 protein: CATSERGQDRFYGYTF; J gene: TRBJ1-2; V gene: TRBV24-1
CDR3 protein: CAWSAERSGNTIYF; J gene: TRBJ1-3; V gene: TRBV30
CDR3 protein: CASSLPKGASGRVKETQYF; J gene: TRBJ2-5; V gene: TRBV11-3
CDR3 protein: CASGSGTRGNTIYF; J gene: TRBJ1-3; V gene: TRBV12-5
CDR3 protein: CASSLALRDGYTF; J gene: TRBJ1-2; V gene: TRBV5-1
CDR3 protein: CASSLFAGAYGYTF; J gene: TRBJ1-2; V gene: TRBV27
CDR3 protein: CASSQEQGQGTYGYTF; J gene: TRBJ1-2; V gene: TRBV3-1/TRBV3-2
CDR3 protein: CASRVGDRDRRDYGYTF; J gene: TRBJ1-2; V gene: TRBV5-5
CDR3 protein: CASSQEGLYTEAFF; J gene: TRBJ1-1; V gene: TRBV14
CDR3 protein: CASSPQREGWGTDTQYF; J gene: TRBJ2-3; V gene: TRBV7-2
CDR3 protein: CASSANTEAFF; J gene: TRBJ1-1; V gene: TRBV9
CDR3 protein: CASSPLPPGGRGDEQFF; J gene: TRBJ2-1; V gene: TRBV3-1/TRBV3-2
CDR3 protein: CASSVDGSPYSGNTIYF; J gene: TRBJ1-3; V gene: TRBV9
CDR3 protein: CASSPQGRTTDTQYF; J gene: TRBJ2-3; V gene: TRBV7-9
CDR3 protein: CASSAGDYEQYF; J gene: TRBJ2-7; V gene: TRBV5-1
CDR3 protein: CASSLGDSYGYTF; J gene: TRBJ1-2; V gene: TRBV5-6
CDR3 protein: CASSRDGALNQPQHF; J gene: TRBJ1-5; V gene: TRBV19
CDR3 protein: CASSQERGSAGEKLFF; J gene: TRBJ1-4; V gene: TRBV4-1
CDR3 protein: CASTGTGGSYNEQFF; J gene: TRBJ2-1; V gene: TRBV19
CDR3 protein: CSASAGRTYEQYF; J gene: TRBJ2-7; V gene: TRBV20-1
CDR3 protein: CATGTGGSYEQYF; J gene: TRBJ2-7; V gene: TRBV15
CDR3 protein: CASSHPGSTIYF; J gene: TRBJ1-3; V gene: TRBV3-1/TRBV3-2
CDR3 protein: CASSPRYGYTF; J gene: TRBJ1-2; V gene: TRBV12-3/TRBV12-4
CDR3 protein: CASSQDWRRDTRHF; J gene: TRBJ2-4; V gene: TRBV3-1/TRBV3-2
CDR3 protein: CASSQGLSNQPQHF; J gene: TRBJ1-5; V gene: TRBV3-1/TRBV3-2
CDR3 protein: CAISESGENTEAFF; J gene: TRBJ1-1; V gene: TRBV10-3
CDR3 protein: CASSWSGKVLYTQYF; J gene: TRBJ2-3; V gene: TRBV7-9
CDR3 protein: CASNTDRATGNTIYF; J gene: TRBJ1-3; V gene: TRBV7-9